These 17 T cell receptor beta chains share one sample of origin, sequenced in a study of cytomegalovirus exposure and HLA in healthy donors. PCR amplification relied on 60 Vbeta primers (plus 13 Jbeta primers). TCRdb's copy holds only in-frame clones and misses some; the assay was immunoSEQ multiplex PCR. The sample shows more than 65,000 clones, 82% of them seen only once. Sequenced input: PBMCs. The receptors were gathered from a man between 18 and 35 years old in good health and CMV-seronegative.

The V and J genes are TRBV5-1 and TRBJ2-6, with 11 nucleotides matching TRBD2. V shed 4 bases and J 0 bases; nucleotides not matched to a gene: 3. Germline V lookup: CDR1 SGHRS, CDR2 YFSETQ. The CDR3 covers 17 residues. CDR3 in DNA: TGCGCCAGCAGCAGGGGACTAGCGGACTCTGGGGCCAACGTCCTGACTTTC. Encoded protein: CASSRGLADSGANVLTF. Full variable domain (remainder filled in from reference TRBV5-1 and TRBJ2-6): KAGVTQTPRYLIKTRGQQVTLSCSPISGHRSVSWYQQTPGQGLQFLFEYFSETQRNKGNFPGRFSGRQFSNSRSEMNVSTLELGDSALYLCASSRGLADSGANVLTFGAGSRLTVL.

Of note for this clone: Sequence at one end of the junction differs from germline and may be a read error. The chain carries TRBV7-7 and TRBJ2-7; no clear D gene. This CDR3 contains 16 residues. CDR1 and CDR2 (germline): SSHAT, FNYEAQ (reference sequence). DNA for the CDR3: TGTGCTAGCAGCTTAGAATCTTTTCCCTATCGCTACGAGCAGTACTTC. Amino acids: CASSLESFPYRYEQYF.

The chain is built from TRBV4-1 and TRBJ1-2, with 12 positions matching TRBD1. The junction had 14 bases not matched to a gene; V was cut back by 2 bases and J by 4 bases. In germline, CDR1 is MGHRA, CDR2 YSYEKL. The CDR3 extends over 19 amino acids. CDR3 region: CASSQTGGQGALSVYGYTF. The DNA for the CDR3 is TGCGCCAGCAGCCAAACAGGGGGACAGGGGGCTCTAAGTGTCTATGGCTACACCTTC.

The CDR3 is CASSFTGTGANVLTF. CDR3 bases: TGTGCCAGCAGCTTTACAGGGACTGGGGCCAACGTCCTGACTTTC. The chain links TRBV5-8 to TRBJ2-6, with D perhaps matching TRBD1 (6 bases). Trimming took 2 bases from V and 2 from J, leaving 8 bases between them. The V gene's germline CDR1 is SGHTS and CDR2 YDEGEE. There are 15 residues in the CDR3.

CDR3 loop: CSVESRQGVRTGELFF. The CDR3 nucleotides read TGCAGCGTTGAAAGTCGACAGGGGGTTAGAACCGGGGAGCTGTTTTTT. V gene TRBV29-1 combines with J gene TRBJ2-2; 9 bases agree with TRBD1. The CDR3 loop spans 16 amino acids. The ends lost 2 bases at V and 5 bases at J; junction bases unmatched: 9. Germline CDR1 is SQVTM and CDR2 is ANQGSEA.

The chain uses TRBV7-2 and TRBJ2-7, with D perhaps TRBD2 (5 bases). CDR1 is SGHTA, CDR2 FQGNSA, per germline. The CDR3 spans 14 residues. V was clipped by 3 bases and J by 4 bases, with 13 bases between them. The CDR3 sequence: CASSLISANYEQYF. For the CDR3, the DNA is TGTGCCAGCAGCTTGATTAGCGCAAATTACGAGCAGTACTTC.

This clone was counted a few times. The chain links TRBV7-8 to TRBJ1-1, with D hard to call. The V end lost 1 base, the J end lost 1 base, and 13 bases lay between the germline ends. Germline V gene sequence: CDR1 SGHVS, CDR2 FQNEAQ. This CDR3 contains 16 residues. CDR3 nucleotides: TGTGCCAGCAGCTTAGGCCGAGAAAGAAAGAACACTGAAGCTTTCTTT. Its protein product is CASSLGRERKNTEAFF. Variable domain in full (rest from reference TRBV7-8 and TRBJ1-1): GAGVSQSPRYKVAKRGQDVALRCDPISGHVSLFWYQQALGQGPEFLTYFQNEAQLDKSGLPSDRFFAERPEGSVSTLKIQRTQQEDSAVYLCASSLGRERKNTEAFFGQGTRLTVV.

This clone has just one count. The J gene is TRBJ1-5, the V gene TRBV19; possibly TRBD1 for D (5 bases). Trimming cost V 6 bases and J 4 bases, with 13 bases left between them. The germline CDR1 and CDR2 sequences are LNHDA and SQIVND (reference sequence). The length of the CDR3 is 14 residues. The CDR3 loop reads CASSSGRGNQPQHF. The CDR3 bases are TGTGCCAGTAGCTCCGGGAGGGGAAATCAGCCCCAGCATTTT.

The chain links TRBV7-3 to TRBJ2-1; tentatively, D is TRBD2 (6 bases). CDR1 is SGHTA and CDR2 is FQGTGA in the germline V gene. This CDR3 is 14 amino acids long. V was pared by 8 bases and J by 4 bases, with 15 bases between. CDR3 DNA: TGTGCCAGCGACCGCGGGGCTCGTTACAATGAGCAGTTCTTC. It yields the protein CASDRGARYNEQFF.

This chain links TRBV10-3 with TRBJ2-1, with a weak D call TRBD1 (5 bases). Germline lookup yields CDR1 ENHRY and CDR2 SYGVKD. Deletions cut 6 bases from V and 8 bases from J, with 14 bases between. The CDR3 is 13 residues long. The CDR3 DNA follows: TGTGCCATCAGCCCAGGACAACCCGATGAGCAGTTCTTC. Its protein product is CAISPGQPDEQFF.

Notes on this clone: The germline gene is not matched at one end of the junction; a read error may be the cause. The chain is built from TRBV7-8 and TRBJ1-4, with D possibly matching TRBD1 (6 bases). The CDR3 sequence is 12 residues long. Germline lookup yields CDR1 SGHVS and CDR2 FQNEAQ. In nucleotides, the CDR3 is TGTGCCAGCAGCTTAGCGACGACAGGTCCGGTTTTT. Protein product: CASSLATTGPVF.

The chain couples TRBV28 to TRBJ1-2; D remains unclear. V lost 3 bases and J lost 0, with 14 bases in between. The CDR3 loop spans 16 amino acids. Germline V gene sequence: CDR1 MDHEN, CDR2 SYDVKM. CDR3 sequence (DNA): TGTGCCAGCAGTTTTGGAACAGACTATACTAACTATGGCTACACCTTC. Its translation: CASSFGTDYTNYGYTF.

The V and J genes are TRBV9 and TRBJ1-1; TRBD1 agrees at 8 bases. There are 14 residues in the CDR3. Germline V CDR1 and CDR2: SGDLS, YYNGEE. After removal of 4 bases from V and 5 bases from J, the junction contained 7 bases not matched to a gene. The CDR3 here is CASSPGQERTEAFF. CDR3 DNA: TGTGCCAGCAGCCCGGGACAGGAAAGGACTGAAGCTTTCTTT.

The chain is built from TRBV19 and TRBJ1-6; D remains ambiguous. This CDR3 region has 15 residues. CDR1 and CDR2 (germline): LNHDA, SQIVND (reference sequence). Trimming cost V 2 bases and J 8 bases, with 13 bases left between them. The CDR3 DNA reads TGTGCCAGTAGTATAACAGCTGGGAGGGATTCACCCCTCCACTTT. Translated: CASSITAGRDSPLHF.

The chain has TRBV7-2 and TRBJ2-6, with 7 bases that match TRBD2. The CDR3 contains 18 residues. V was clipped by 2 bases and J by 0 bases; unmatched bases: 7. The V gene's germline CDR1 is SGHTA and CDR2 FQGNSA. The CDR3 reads CASSLSGVGPSGANVLTF. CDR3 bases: TGTGCCAGCAGCTTAAGCGGGGTGGGCCCCTCTGGGGCCAACGTCCTGACTTTC.

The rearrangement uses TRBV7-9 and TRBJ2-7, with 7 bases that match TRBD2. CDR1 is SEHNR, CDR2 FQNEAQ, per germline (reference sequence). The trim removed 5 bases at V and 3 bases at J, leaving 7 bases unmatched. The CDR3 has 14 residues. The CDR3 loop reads CASSPGGRVYEQYF. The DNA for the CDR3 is TGTGCCAGCAGCCCAGGAGGGAGGGTCTACGAGCAGTACTTC.

The CDR3 bases are TGTGCCAGCAGTCGATCACCCCCGGGACAGACAAGGTTCGGCACTGAAGCTTTCTTT. It codes for CASSRSPPGQTRFGTEAFF. The chain recombines TRBV27 with TRBJ1-1; 7 bases are shared with TRBD1. Germline lookup yields CDR1 MNHEY and CDR2 SMNVEV (reference sequence). The V gene end was trimmed by 5 bases and the J gene end by 4 bases; junction bases not matched to a gene: 22. The CDR3 has 19 residues.